This entry features one T cell receptor beta chain sequence. Its antigen is undetermined. This CDR3 comprises 16 residues. The source of the sample is a study of blood T cells in healthy people across ages. Whole-study findings and limits: Any changes in expanded clonotypes were possibly confounded, as donor CMV status remained unknown.

Combining a sample-barcoded 5' primer with a J-beta primer mix, a second PCR ran for roughly 7 to 12 cycles. TCRdb called the 5' RACE reads again in MiXCR, with one record for every CDR3 protein. The repertoire holds about 1.1 million distinct CDR3 sequences, 35% to 45% seen once, with 13% in the top ten. This sequence was found in a man aged 18 to 29 in good health. This chain connects TRBV21-1 to TRBJ2-7; whether TRBD1, the table's D call, matches the DNA was not checked. TRBV21-1 is a documented pseudogene. The specimen sequenced was blood. The CDR3 nucleotides read TGTGCCAGCAGCAATTCCCGACAGGGTCCGGGCCACGAGCAGTACTTC. Translated: CASSNSRQGPGHEQYF.